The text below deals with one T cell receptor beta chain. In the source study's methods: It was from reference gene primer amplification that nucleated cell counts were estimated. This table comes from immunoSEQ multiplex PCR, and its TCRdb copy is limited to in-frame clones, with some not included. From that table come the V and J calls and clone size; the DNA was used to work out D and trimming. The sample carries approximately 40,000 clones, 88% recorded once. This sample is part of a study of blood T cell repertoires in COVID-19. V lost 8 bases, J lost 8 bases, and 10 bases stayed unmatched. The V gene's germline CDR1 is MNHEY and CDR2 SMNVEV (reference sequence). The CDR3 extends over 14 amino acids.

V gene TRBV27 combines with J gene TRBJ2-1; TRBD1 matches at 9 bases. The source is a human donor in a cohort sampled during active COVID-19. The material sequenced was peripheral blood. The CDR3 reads CASADRGTQDEQFF. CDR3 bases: TGTGCCAGCGCGGACAGGGGAACACAGGATGAGCAGTTCTTC.